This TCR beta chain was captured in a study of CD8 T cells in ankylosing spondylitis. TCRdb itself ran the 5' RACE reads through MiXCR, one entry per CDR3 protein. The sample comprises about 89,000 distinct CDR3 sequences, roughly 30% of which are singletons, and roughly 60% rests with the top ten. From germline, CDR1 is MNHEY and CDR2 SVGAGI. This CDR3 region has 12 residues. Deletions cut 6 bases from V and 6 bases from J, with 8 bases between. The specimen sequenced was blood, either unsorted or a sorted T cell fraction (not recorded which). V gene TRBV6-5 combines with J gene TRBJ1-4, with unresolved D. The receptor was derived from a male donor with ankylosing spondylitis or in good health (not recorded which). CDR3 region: CASRAPYEKLFF. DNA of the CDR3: TGTGCCAGCAGGGCACCATATGAAAAACTGTTTTTT.